This T cell receptor beta chain was retrieved from a study of T-cell reconstitution after alpha-beta-depleted transplantation in children. Losses at the gene ends were 3 bases for V and 8 bases for J; bases not matched to a gene: 3. CDR3 size: 12 residues. Germline CDR1 is DFQATT and CDR2 is SNEGSKA (reference sequence). Study-level results: Newly generated T cells supplied most T-cell counts and diversity one year post-transplant. Diversity of TCRbeta at day 60 was high in some patients, arising from surviving recipient T cells and thymic progenitors. Alpha-beta T cells present about two months after transplant were reported to originate from several hundred expanded graft clones.

Researchers prepared the TCRbeta library using unique molecular identifiers, the study reports. TCRdb independently ran MiXCR on the PCR reads; one entry per CDR3 protein. The repertoire includes some 840,000 distinct CDR3 sequences, less than 20% of them detected once, and under 6% sits in the top ten. This clonotype showed up just a few times. What it recognizes is unknown. The specimen comprised PBMCs, mostly from graft donor cells, sampled 360 days after TCRalphabeta/CD19-depleted stem cell transplant. The rearrangement joins TRBV20-1 to TRBJ2-7, with TRBD2 matching over 11 bases. This TCR was sampled from a male patient younger than 18 who had a stem cell transplant for acute lymphoblastic leukemia, so the T cells may come from the graft donor. The CDR3 coding sequence is TGCAGTGCTAGGGGACTAGCGGAAAAGCAGTACTTC. The encoded protein is CSARGLAEKQYF.